Listed here are 28 T cell receptor beta chains from one sample, sequenced in a study of intratumoral heterogeneity in liver cancer. Clones were sequenced by immunoSEQ multiplex PCR, and TCRdb holds only the in-frame ones, with some missing. The sample shows tens of thousands of clones, over 60% of them seen only once. The sample here was tumor-adjacent normal tissue, taken before any cancer treatment. The receptors come from a woman aged 65 to 85 with hepatocellular carcinoma.

The V gene is TRBV7-9, the J gene TRBJ1-2; tentatively, D is TRBD1 (6 bases). Trimming shortened V by 5 bases and J by 7 bases, and 20 bases separated the two germline ends. The CDR3 sequence is 15 residues long. Germline CDR1 and CDR2: SEHNR and FQNEAQ (reference sequence). As DNA, the CDR3 is TGTGCCAGCAGCCTCGGGGTTACATCGACAGGTGGCTACACCTTC. This translates into CASSLGVTSTGGYTF. The full variable domain, with the rest looked up from reference TRBV7-9 and TRBJ1-2, is DTGVSQNPRHKITKRGQNVTFRCDPISEHNRLYWYRQTLGQGPEFLTYFQNEAQLEKSRLLSDRFSAERPKGSFSTLEIQRTEQGDSAMYLCASSLGVTSTGGYTFGSGTRLTVV.

The table lists this clone with a few counts. The chain links TRBV5-1 to TRBJ2-4, with D possibly TRBD1 on 5 matching bases. This CDR3 comprises 17 residues. CDR1 and CDR2 (germline): SGHRS, YFSETQ. Trimming pared 2 bases from V and 0 bases from J, leaving 15 bases between. CDR3 DNA sequence: TGCGCCAGCAGCTTTTCTTCCCTCAGGGAAGCCAAAAACATTCAGTACTTC. This sequence encodes CASSFSSLREAKNIQYF.

V usage is TRBV2 and J usage is TRBJ2-2, with 9 bases fitting TRBD2. The CDR3 extends over 17 amino acids. With 0 bases clipped from V and 6 bases from J, the junction kept 8 bases outside the gene matches. In germline, CDR1 is SNHLY, CDR2 FYNNEI. CDR3 residues: CASSEAPGLALPGELFF. The DNA for the CDR3 is TGTGCCAGCAGTGAAGCTCCGGGACTAGCCCTCCCCGGGGAGCTGTTTTTT.

The chain couples TRBV6-5 to TRBJ2-7; D ambiguous. Germline loops: CDR1 MNHEY, CDR2 SVGAGI. V dropped 7 bases and J dropped 5 bases, with 12 bases sitting between them. This CDR3 has 12 amino acids. CDR3 sequence (DNA): TGTGCCAGCACAGCCGAGATACACGAGCAGTACTTC. Translating gives CASTAEIHEQYF.

The chain couples TRBV10-2 to TRBJ2-7; TRBD1 matches at 7 bases. The CDR3 extends over 15 amino acids. The J segment lost 1 base and the V segment lost 7 bases, leaving 10 bases of the junction unmatched. Germline assignment: CDR1 WSHSY and CDR2 SAAADI. CDR3 nucleotides: TGCGCCAGCAAGCAGGACAGGATCATATCCTACGAGCAGTACTTC. Its protein product is CASKQDRIISYEQYF.

The V gene is TRBV28, the J gene TRBJ2-2, with 8 bases that match TRBD1. V was clipped by 6 bases and J by 3 bases; unmatched bases: 9. Per germline, CDR1 MDHEN and CDR2 SYDVKM. The length of the CDR3 is 16 residues. CDR3 sequence (DNA): TGTGCCAGCAGCCCGTTCGACAGGGGCGACACCGGGGAGCTGTTTTTT. Encoded protein: CASSPFDRGDTGELFF.

This clone occurred a few times. V is TRBV5-1 and J is TRBJ1-6, with a tentative D call TRBD1 (6 bases). V was pared by 2 bases and J by 3 bases, with 9 bases between. The germline CDR1 and CDR2 sequences are SGHRS and YFSETQ. CDR3 length equals 15 residues. The CDR3 nucleotides are TGCGCCAGCAGCTTACAGGGTATCTATAATTCACCCCTCCACTTT. This codes for CASSLQGIYNSPLHF. The variable domain in full, with the rest retrieved from reference TRBV5-1 and TRBJ1-6, is KAGVTQTPRYLIKTRGQQVTLSCSPISGHRSVSWYQQTPGQGLQFLFEYFSETQRNKGNFPGRFSGRQFSNSRSEMNVSTLELGDSALYLCASSLQGIYNSPLHFGNGTRLTVT.

The chain uses TRBV9 and TRBJ2-3; no reliable D call. Germline values: CDR1 SGDLS, CDR2 YYNGEE. V was cut by 1 base and J by 2 bases, with 2 bases left in between. The CDR3 contains 12 residues. The CDR3 reads CASSVSTDTQYF. Written as DNA, the CDR3 is TGTGCCAGCAGCGTATCCACAGATACGCAGTATTTT.

This clone was observed a handful of times. The rearrangement links TRBV10-3 to TRBJ2-7, with D unresolved. The V end was cut by 2 bases, the J end by 12 bases, with 17 bases between. Germline V gene data show CDR1 as ENHRY and CDR2 as SYGVKD. The CDR3 totals 13 residues. The CDR3 spells CAISEATTFWRYF. CDR3 coding DNA: TGTGCCATCAGTGAGGCCACTACATTTTGGAGGTACTTC.

The chain links TRBV6-5 to TRBJ2-5, with 7 positions matching TRBD1. Germline V lookup: CDR1 MNHEY, CDR2 SVGAGI. The length of the CDR3 is 14 residues. Trimming took 8 bases from V and 3 from J; bases not matched to a gene: 9. CDR3 in amino acids: CASGETGPKETQYF. The CDR3 DNA sequence: TGTGCCAGCGGGGAGACAGGGCCCAAAGAGACCCAGTACTTC.

The gene calls are TRBV18 and TRBJ2-1; 9 bases match TRBD1. Losses at the gene ends were 1 base for V and 0 bases for J; bases not matched to a gene: 7. Per germline, CDR1 KGHSH and CDR2 LQKENI. This CDR3 contains 18 residues. CDR3 bases: TGTGCCAGCTCACCACTAATTGGGACAGGGAGCTCCTACAATGAGCAGTTCTTC. It is translated as CASSPLIGTGSSYNEQFF.

This chain joins TRBV21-1 and TRBJ1-5. TRBV21-1 is a listed pseudogene. The CDR3 has 14 amino acids. This CDR3 reads CASSNEVGDQPQHF. The DNA for the CDR3 is TGTGCCAGCAGCAACGAAGTGGGAGATCAGCCCCAGCATTTT.

This clone appeared a few times. The chain uses TRBV3-1 (or the pseudogene TRBV3-2) and TRBJ1-3; TRBD1 matches 8 bases. The J segment lost 6 bases and the V segment lost 1 base, leaving 2 bases of the junction unmatched. Germline CDR1 and CDR2: LGHDT and YNNKEL (reference sequence). The CDR3 spans 14 residues. The chain's CDR3 is CASSQGTGSNTIYF. The CDR3 nucleotides are TGTGCCAGCAGCCAAGGGACAGGGTCAAACACCATATATTTT.

The V gene is TRBV5-1, the J gene TRBJ2-5; D is perhaps TRBD1 (6 bases). The CDR3 is 17 amino acids. Trimming shortened V by 4 bases and J by 9 bases, and 28 bases separated the two germline ends. CDR1 and CDR2 (germline): SGHRS, YFSETQ. The CDR3 region is CASSPTRGEGVTFAQYF. In nucleotides, the CDR3 is TGCGCCAGCAGCCCAACCCGGGGAGAGGGGGTTACGTTTGCCCAGTACTTC.

In its sample, this clone was seen a few times. The chain couples TRBV5-4 to TRBJ2-1; D unclear. Germline assignment: CDR1 SGHNT and CDR2 YYREEE (reference sequence). With 2 bases removed from V and 2 bases from J, the gap between germline ends came to 11 bases. The CDR3 contains 15 residues. The CDR3: CASSLGLVAYNEQFF. The CDR3 nucleotides read TGTGCCAGCAGCTTAGGTTTAGTCGCCTACAATGAGCAGTTCTTC.

The chain employs TRBV19 and TRBJ1-2; unclear D gene. Trimming shortened V by 3 bases and J by 0 bases, and 17 bases separated the two germline ends. In germline, CDR1 is LNHDA, CDR2 SQIVND (reference sequence). This CDR3 contains 17 residues. CDR3 nucleotide sequence: TGTGCCAGTAGTATGATGAGACACGCAATAGCTAACTATGGCTACACCTTC. This encodes CASSMMRHAIANYGYTF.

This clone appeared once. J is TRBJ1-2 and V is TRBV4-1; 7 nucleotides line up with TRBD1. Trimming took 1 base from V and 1 from J; bases not matched to a gene: 3. This CDR3 spans 15 amino acids. The germline CDR1 and CDR2 sequences are MGHRA and YSYEKL. This chain's CDR3 is CASSQGQGGNYGYTF. The CDR3 DNA reads as TGCGCCAGCAGCCAAGGACAGGGCGGTAACTATGGCTACACCTTC.

This chain uses TRBV5-1 with TRBJ2-7; TRBD1 agrees at 9 bases. Germline values: CDR1 SGHRS, CDR2 YFSETQ. The CDR3 runs 13 residues. V lost 3 bases, J lost 3 bases, and 1 base stayed unmatched. CDR3 coding DNA: TGCGCCAGCAGCTCGGGACAGGGCTACGAGCAGTACTTC. It specifies CASSSGQGYEQYF.

The genes are TRBV28 and TRBJ2-7, with a weak D call TRBD2 (6 bases). The V end was cut by 5 bases, the J end by 6 bases, with 14 bases between. The CDR3 spans 13 residues. The germline gives CDR1 MDHEN, CDR2 SYDVKM. CDR3 residues: CASSGGWESEQYF. In DNA, the CDR3 is TGTGCCAGCAGTGGGGGGTGGGAGAGCGAGCAGTACTTC. Complete variable domain (other parts from reference TRBV28 and TRBJ2-7): DVKVTQSSRYLVKRTGEKVFLECVQDMDHENMFWYRQDPGLGLRLIYFSYDVKMKEKGDIPEGYSVSREKKERFSLILESASTNQTSMYLCASSGGWESEQYFGPGTRLTVT.

This chain uses TRBV19 with TRBJ1-2; D remains ambiguous. V gave up 5 bases and J gave up 4 bases, with 20 bases separating them. CDR3 size: 16 residues. CDR1 LNHDA and CDR2 SQIVND come from the germline V gene (reference sequence). The CDR3 DNA reads as TGTGCCAGTAGTGCCCGTTTGGAGGGCTACCTCTATGGCTACACCTTC. Translating it yields CASSARLEGYLYGYTF.

This rearrangement joins TRBV9 to TRBJ2-2; D is unresolved. The V end lost 2 bases, the J end lost 9 bases, and 11 bases lay between the germline ends. The CDR3 covers 13 residues. Germline V gives CDR1 SGDLS, CDR2 YYNGEE. The CDR3 spells CASSVGWNRELFF. The DNA of the CDR3 is TGTGCCAGCAGCGTCGGGTGGAACCGGGAGCTGTTTTTT.

This rearrangement joins TRBV2 to TRBJ1-6; the match to TRBD1 covers 7 bases. This CDR3 has 13 amino acids. Germline V gives CDR1 SNHLY, CDR2 FYNNEI. With V trimmed by 9 bases and J by 10 bases, 9 bases remained unmatched. CDR3 DNA: TGTGCCAGTCTTAGGGACAGTCGATCACCCCTCCACTTT. This codes for CASLRDSRSPLHF.

The chain has TRBV6-5 and TRBJ1-2, with D possibly matching TRBD1 (5 bases). Germline V CDR1 and CDR2: MNHEY, SVGAGI. V lost 6 bases, J lost 6 bases, and 20 bases lay in between. The length of the CDR3 is 15 residues. CDR3 DNA: TGTGCCAGCAGACACACGACAGTGCTAAACAATGGCTACACCTTC. Amino acids: CASRHTTVLNNGYTF.

J is TRBJ2-3 and V is TRBV10-3; 10 positions match TRBD2. Germline lookup yields CDR1 ENHRY and CDR2 SYGVKD. The junction had 8 bases not matched to a gene; V was cut back by 4 bases and J by 4 bases. This CDR3 is built from 16 residues. DNA of the CDR3: TGTGCCATCAGTGCAGGGGCTAGCGGGAGTTCAGATACGCAGTATTTT. Its translation is CAISAGASGSSDTQYF.

The J gene is TRBJ2-7, the V gene TRBV23-1; no clear D gene. TRBV23-1 is sorted into the ORF group, with uncertain function. This CDR3 contains 10 residues. The V end was cut by 11 bases, the J end by 0 bases, with 5 bases between. CDR3 amino acids: CAPHSYEQYF. For the CDR3, the DNA is TGCGCCCCCCACTCCTACGAGCAGTACTTC.

The rearrangement links TRBV10-3 to TRBJ1-1, with TRBD1 identical over 9 bases. The V segment lost 6 bases and the J segment 4 bases; nucleotides outside the gene matches: 6. This CDR3 comprises 14 residues. Per the germline V gene, CDR1 is ENHRY and CDR2 is SYGVKD. The DNA of the CDR3 is TGTGCCATCAGGGACAGGGGTTCCAGCACTGAAGCTTTCTTT. Its protein product is CAIRDRGSSTEAFF.

The chain is built from TRBV28 and TRBJ2-3, with D hard to call. The germline gives CDR1 MDHEN, CDR2 SYDVKM. CDR3 length: 12 residues. V shed 5 bases and J shed 0 bases, with 3 bases lying between them. The CDR3: CASSISTDTQYF. CDR3 DNA sequence: TGTGCCAGCAGTATTAGCACAGATACGCAGTATTTT.

The chain combines TRBV7-9 with TRBJ1-2; maybe TRBD1 (6 bases). Per the germline V gene, CDR1 is SEHNR and CDR2 is FQNEAQ (reference sequence). This CDR3 spans 12 amino acids. Trimming took 8 bases from V and 5 from J, leaving 12 bases between them. DNA for the CDR3: TGTGCCAGCCAGCAGGGGTTTTATGGCTACACCTTC. It specifies CASQQGFYGYTF.